The text below deals with one T cell receptor (beta chain). Clinical histories supplied by participants themselves formed the basis of cohort assignment. This entry is derived from a study of blood T cell repertoires in COVID-19. Across the study: The United States, Italy and Spain were the sources of the acute and convalescent COVID-19 samples. Sources were T cells, B-cell-depleted T cells, or PBMCs; the material itself was cDNA or gDNA.

The V and J ends lost 5 bases and 11 bases respectively, with 24 bases between them. Germline CDR1 and CDR2: SGHTA and FQGTGA. CDR3 size: 15 residues. TCRdb's copy holds only in-frame clones and misses some; the assay was immunoSEQ multiplex PCR. The repertoire holds about 200,000 clones, with roughly 89% as singletons. This clonotype originated in a woman in her twenties or thirties with acute COVID-19. This chain joins TRBV7-3 and TRBJ1-1, with D possibly matching TRBD1 (6 bases). The sequenced sample was PBMCs or T cells enriched from blood (not recorded which). CDR3 in amino acids: CASSTTPVEGVEAFF. CDR3 nucleotide sequence: TGTGCCAGCAGCACCACCCCTGTAGAGGGGGTGGAGGCTTTCTTT.